Listed below are T cell receptor beta chains from one sample, sequenced in a study of beta chain features in type 1 diabetes. Here immunoSEQ multiplex PCR was the method, and the copy in TCRdb shows in-frame clones only, minus some. The sample includes some 330,000 clones, 10% to 15% seen only once; the top ten take about 0.01%. Sequencing was carried out using naive CD4+ T cells from blood. The receptor source for this set is a woman between 18 and 29 years old with type 1 diabetes. The CDR3 runs from the conserved cysteine through the conserved F or W. A D gene is named only where the DNA matches it firmly. A row's size may be missing; if present it is once, few, many or a size class.

clone size	V gene	J gene	D gene	CDR3 protein	CDR3 DNA
few	TRBV2	TRBJ1-4	-	CATTTGYNEKLFF	TGTGCCACCACAACCGGGTATAATGAAAAACTGTTTTTT
-	TRBV28	TRBJ2-7	-	CASSSDYEQYF	TGTGCCAGCAGTTCAGACTACGAGCAGTACTTC
few	TRBV6-1	TRBJ1-5	-	CASSAGGSNQPQHF	TGTGCCAGCAGCGCGGGGGGTAGCAATCAGCCCCAGCATTTT
few	TRBV10-3	TRBJ2-1	-	CAIENSTYNEQFF	TGTGCCATCGAGAACAGTACCTACAATGAGCAGTTCTTC
few	TRBV6-6	TRBJ2-5	-	CASSYGSQETQYF	TGTGCCAGCAGTTACGGCAGCCAAGAGACCCAGTACTTC
-	TRBV29-1	TRBJ2-7	-	CSAYRDPSAEQYF	TGCAGCGCTTACAGGGACCCTAGTGCCGAGCAGTACTTC
-	TRBV11-3	TRBJ2-1	TRBD2	CASSLRSSGRGHNEQFF	TGTGCCAGCAGCTTAAGGTCTAGCGGGAGGGGACACAATGAGCAGTTCTTC
few	TRBV7-9	TRBJ2-7	-	CASSSAYEQYF	TGTGCCAGCAGCTCAGCCTACGAGCAGTACTTC
-	TRBV18	TRBJ2-4	TRBD1	CASSPPVAGGIQYF	TGTGCCAGCTCACCACCAGTCGCAGGGGGCATTCAGTACTTC
-	TRBV6-1	TRBJ2-3	TRBD1	CATPGQGTDTQYF	TGTGCCACTCCGGGACAGGGGACAGATACGCAGTATTTT
-	TRBV15	TRBJ2-2	TRBD1	CATGGQPNTGELFF	TGTGCCACCGGGGGACAGCCGAACACCGGGGAGCTGTTTTTT
-	TRBV7-9	TRBJ1-2	-	CASSLLGADYGYTF	TGTGCCAGCAGCTTATTGGGGGCGGACTATGGCTACACCTTC
-	TRBV28	TRBJ1-2	-	CASSNRVGYTF	TGTGCCAGCAGCAACAGGGTCGGCTACACCTTC
-	TRBV14	TRBJ2-3	-	CASSPQTATDTQYF	TGTGCCAGCAGCCCACAGACAGCCACAGATACGCAGTATTTT
few	TRBV2	TRBJ1-4	TRBD1	CASRAGQAEKLFF	TGTGCCAGCAGAGCTGGACAGGCGGAAAAACTGTTTTTT
few	TRBV2	TRBJ2-1	TRBD2	CASSESLAGGSYNEQFF	TGTGCCAGCAGTGAGAGTCTAGCGGGGGGCTCCTACAATGAGCAGTTCTTC
-	TRBV7-9	TRBJ2-4	-	CASSPTGLAKNIQYF	TGTGCCAGCAGCCCCACGGGTCTAGCCAAAAACATTCAGTACTTC
-	TRBV20-1	TRBJ1-1	-	CSLEGNTEAFF	TGCAGCCTAGAGGGGAACACTGAAGCTTTCTTT
few	TRBV7-2	TRBJ1-3	TRBD1	CASSPLRQGRGNTIYF	TGTGCCAGCAGCCCGCTCCGACAGGGTCGGGGAAACACCATATATTTT
-	TRBV4-3	TRBJ2-1	TRBD2	CASSPSDSGEYNEQFF	TGCGCCAGCAGCCCCTCCGACAGCGGGGAGTACAATGAGCAGTTCTTC
few	TRBV5-4	TRBJ2-2	-	CASSDMLTGELFF	TGTGCCAGCAGCGACATGCTCACCGGGGAGCTGTTTTTT
-	TRBV7-2	TRBJ2-2	TRBD2	CASSSSGNTGELFF	TGTGCCAGCAGTTCTAGCGGGAACACCGGGGAGCTGTTTTTT
few	TRBV19	TRBJ1-2	-	CASSIPRGGYTF	TGTGCCAGTAGTATACCCCGGGGAGGCTACACCTTC
-	TRBV7-2	TRBJ1-2	-	CASSLMRGGQGGYTF	TGTGCCAGCAGCTTAATGAGGGGAGGGCAAGGGGGCTACACCTTC
few	TRBV14	TRBJ2-5	-	CASSPRGGETQYF	TGTGCCAGCAGCCCTCGGGGAGGAGAGACCCAGTACTTC
-	TRBV30	TRBJ1-5	TRBD1	CAYQGGSNQPQHF	TGTGCCTATCAGGGGGGTTCAAATCAGCCCCAGCATTTT
-	TRBV11-3	TRBJ2-1	TRBD2	CASSPRTSNNEQFF	TGTGCCAGCAGCCCTCGGACTAGTAACAATGAGCAGTTCTTC
-	TRBV10-3	TRBJ2-7	-	CATASSDGIYEQYF	TGTGCCACAGCCTCCTCGGACGGGATCTACGAGCAGTACTTC
-	TRBV20-1	TRBJ1-2	-	CSADWGYTF	TGCAGTGCTGACTGGGGCTACACCTTC
few	TRBV18	TRBJ2-5	-	CASSRDRQETQYF	TGTGCCAGCTCACGAGACAGACAAGAGACCCAGTACTTC
few	TRBV29-1	TRBJ1-2	-	CSVGAGVGGYTF	TGCAGCGTTGGAGCAGGGGTTGGTGGCTACACCTTC
few	TRBV5-4	TRBJ2-1	-	CAPNGSYNEQFF	TGTGCCCCTAATGGCTCCTACAATGAGCAGTTCTTC